This record covers a single T cell receptor beta chain. The antigen is not known. The source of the sample is a study of CD8+CD57+ T cells in acquired aplastic anemia. In the study overall: An average of about 3.2 ug of DNA was obtained from sorted CD4+ and CD8+ cells. Notes on the study in general: Roughly 31 was the count of CD8+ CDR3 sequences that patients shared with controls. Statistical testing detected no significant gap in CD8+ Simpson's diversity between patients and controls.

Genomic DNA templated the TCR beta VDJ and CDR3 profiling. TCRdb recomputed calls from the reads with MiXCR, one row per CDR3 protein. The sample includes approximately 57,000 distinct CDR3 sequences, around 60% seen only once; the top ten take roughly 15%. The sequenced patients had an expansion of CD8+CD57+ cells seen by flow cytometry. Each of the patients presented with severe acquired aplastic anemia. The CDR3 runs to 11 residues. CDR1 ENHRY and CDR2 SYGVKD come from the germline V gene. V lost 6 bases, J lost 4 bases, and 0 bases stayed unmatched. Input material: sorted CD4+, CD8+, or CD8+CD57+ T cells (not recorded which) from PBMCs. The sequence was obtained from a human donor with aplastic anemia. The V and J genes are TRBV10-3 and TRBJ2-7; 7 bases line up with TRBD1. The CDR3 loop reads CAIRTGYEQYV. The CDR3 DNA follows: TGTGCCATCAGGACAGGGTACGAGCAGTACGTC.